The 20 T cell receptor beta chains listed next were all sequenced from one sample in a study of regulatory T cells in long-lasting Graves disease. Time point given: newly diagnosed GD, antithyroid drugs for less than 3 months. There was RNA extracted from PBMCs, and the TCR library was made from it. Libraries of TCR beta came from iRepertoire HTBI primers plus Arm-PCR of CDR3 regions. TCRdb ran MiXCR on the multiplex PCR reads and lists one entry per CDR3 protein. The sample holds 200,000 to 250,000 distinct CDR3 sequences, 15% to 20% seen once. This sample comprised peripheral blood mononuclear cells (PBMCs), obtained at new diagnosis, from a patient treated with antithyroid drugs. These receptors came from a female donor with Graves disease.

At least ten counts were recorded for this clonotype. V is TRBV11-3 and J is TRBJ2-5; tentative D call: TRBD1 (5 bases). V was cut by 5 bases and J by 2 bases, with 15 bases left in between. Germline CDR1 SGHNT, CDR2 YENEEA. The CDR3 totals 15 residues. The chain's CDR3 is CASSAETGGQETQYF. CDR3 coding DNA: TGTGCCAGCAGCGCAGAAACAGGTGGTCAAGAGACCCAGTACTTC.

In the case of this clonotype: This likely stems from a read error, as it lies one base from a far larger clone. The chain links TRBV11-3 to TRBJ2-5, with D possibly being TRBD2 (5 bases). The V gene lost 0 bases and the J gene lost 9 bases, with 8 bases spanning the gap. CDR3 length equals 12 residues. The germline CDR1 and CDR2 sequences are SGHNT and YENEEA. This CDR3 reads CASSLEAEAQYF. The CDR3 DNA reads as TGTGCCAGCAGCTTAGAAGCGGAGGCCCAGTACTTC.

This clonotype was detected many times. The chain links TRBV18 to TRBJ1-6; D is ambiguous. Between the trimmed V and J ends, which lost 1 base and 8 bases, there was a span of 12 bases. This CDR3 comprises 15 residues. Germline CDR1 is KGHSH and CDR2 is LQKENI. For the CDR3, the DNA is TGTGCCAGCTCACCACGTCAAGGGTCGGATTCACCCCTCCACTTT. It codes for CASSPRQGSDSPLHF.

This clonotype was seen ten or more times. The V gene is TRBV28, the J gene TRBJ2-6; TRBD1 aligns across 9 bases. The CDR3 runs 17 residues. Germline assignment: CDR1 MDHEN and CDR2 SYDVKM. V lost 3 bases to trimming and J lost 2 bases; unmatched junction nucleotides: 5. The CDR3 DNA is TGTGCCAGCAGTTTGGTGGGACAGGGAGCTGGGGCCAACGTCCTGACTTTC. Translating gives CASSLVGQGAGANVLTF.

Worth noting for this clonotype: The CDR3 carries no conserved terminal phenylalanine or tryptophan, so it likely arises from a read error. The CDR3 DNA follows: TGTGCCAGCAGCGTAACAGGGAACACTGAAGCTTTCTTG. Its translation is CASSVTGNTEAFL. The chain is built from TRBV9 and TRBJ1-1, with a tentative D call TRBD1 (5 bases). CDR1 and CDR2 (germline): SGDLS, YYNGEE. Trimming took 1 base from V and 1 from J, leaving 5 bases between them. CDR3 size: 13 residues.

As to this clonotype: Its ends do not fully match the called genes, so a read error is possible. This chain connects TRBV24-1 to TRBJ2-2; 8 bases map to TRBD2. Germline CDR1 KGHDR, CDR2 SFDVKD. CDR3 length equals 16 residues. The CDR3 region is CAASVPGLANTGELFF. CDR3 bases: TGTGCCGCCAGTGTTCCCGGACTAGCTAACACCGGGGAGCTGTTTTTT.

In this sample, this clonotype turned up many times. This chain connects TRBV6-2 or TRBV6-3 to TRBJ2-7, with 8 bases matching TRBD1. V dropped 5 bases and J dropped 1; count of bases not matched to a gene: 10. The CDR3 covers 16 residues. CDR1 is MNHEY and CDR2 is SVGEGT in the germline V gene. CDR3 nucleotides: TGTGCCAGCAGTGAAGGCCGGGACAGGTTTTCCTACGAGCAGTACTTC. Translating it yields CASSEGRDRFSYEQYF.

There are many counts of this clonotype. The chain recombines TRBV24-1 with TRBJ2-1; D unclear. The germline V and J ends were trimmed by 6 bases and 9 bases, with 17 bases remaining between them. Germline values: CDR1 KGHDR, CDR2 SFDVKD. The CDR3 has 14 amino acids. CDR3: CATSTLDHPGEQFF. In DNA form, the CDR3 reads TGTGCCACCAGTACTTTGGACCACCCCGGTGAGCAGTTCTTC.

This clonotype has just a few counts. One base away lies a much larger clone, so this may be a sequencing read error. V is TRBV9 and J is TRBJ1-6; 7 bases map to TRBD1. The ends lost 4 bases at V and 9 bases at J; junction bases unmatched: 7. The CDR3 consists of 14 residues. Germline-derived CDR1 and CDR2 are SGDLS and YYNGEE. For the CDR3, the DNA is TGTGCCAGCAGCCTACAGGGGTCTAGTTCACCCCTCCACTTT. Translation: CASSLQGSSSPLHF.

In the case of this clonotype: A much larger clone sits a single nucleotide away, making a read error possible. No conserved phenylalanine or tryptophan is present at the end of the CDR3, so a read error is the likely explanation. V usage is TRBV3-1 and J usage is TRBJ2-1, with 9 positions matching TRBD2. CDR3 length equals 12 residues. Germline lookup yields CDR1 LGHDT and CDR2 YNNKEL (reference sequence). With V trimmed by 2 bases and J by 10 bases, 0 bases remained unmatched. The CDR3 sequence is CASSQLAGEQFS. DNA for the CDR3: TGTGCCAGCAGCCAACTAGCGGGGGAGCAGTTCTCC.

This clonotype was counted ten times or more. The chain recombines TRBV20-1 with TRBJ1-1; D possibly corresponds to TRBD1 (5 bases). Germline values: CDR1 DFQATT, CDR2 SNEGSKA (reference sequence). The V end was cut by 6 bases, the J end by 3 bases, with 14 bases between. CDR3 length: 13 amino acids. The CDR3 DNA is TGCAGTGCAAGCAAAGACAGTGACACTGAAGCTTTCTTT. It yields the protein CSASKDSDTEAFF.

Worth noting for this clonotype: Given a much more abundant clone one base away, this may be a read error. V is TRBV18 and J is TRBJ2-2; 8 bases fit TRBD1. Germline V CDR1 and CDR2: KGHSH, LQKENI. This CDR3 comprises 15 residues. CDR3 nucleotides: TGTGCCAACTCACTGACAGGGGTGAACACCGGGGAGCTGTTTTTT. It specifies CANSLTGVNTGELFF.

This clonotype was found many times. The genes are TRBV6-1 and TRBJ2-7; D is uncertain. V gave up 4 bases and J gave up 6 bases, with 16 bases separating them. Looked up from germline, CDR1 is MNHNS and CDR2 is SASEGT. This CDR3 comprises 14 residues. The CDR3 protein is CASSGLDPTGEQYF. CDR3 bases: TGTGCCAGCAGTGGATTGGACCCTACGGGCGAGCAGTACTTC.

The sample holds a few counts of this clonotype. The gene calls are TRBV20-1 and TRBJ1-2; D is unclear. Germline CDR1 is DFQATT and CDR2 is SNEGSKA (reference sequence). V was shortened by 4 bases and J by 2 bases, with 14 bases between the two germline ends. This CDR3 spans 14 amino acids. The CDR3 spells CSAKVGLGNYGYTF. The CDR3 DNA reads TGCAGTGCTAAGGTGGGCCTAGGGAACTATGGCTACACCTTC.

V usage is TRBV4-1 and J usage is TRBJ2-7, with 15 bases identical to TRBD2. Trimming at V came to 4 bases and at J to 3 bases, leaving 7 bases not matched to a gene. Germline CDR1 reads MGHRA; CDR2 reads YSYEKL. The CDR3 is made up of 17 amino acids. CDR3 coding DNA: TGCGCCAGCAGCCGCTCTGGGACTAGCGGGAGGCTCTACGAGCAGTACTTC. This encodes CASSRSGTSGRLYEQYF.

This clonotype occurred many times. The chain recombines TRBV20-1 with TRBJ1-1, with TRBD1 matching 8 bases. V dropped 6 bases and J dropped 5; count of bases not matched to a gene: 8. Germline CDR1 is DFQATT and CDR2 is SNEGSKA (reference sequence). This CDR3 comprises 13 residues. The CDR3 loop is CSASDRGETEAFF. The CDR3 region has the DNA TGCAGTGCCAGCGACAGGGGTGAAACTGAAGCTTTCTTT.

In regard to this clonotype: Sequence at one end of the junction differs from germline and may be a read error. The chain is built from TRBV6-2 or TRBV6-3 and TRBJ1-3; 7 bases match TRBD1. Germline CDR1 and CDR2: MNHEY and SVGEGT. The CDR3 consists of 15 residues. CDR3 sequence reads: CASRDGTASGNTIYF. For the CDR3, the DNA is TGCGCCAGCAGGGATGGGACAGCCTCTGGAAACACCATATATTTT.

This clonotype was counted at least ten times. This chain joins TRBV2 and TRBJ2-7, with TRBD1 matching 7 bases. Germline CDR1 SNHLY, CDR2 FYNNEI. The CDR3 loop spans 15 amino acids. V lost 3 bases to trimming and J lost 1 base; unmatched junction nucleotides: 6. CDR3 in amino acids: CASSEAGTASYEQYF. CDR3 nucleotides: TGTGCCAGCAGTGAGGCCGGGACAGCTTCCTACGAGCAGTACTTC. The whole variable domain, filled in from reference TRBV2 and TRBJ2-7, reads EPEVTQTPSHQVTQMGQEVILRCVPISNHLYFYWYRQILGQKVEFLVSFYNNEISEKSEIFDDQFSVERPDGSNFTLKIRSTKLEDSAMYFCASSEAGTASYEQYFGPGTRLTVT.

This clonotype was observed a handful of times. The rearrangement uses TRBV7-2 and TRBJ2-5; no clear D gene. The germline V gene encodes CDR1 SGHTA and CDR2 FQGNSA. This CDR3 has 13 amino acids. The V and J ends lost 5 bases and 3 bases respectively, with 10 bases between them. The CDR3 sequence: CASSLTKEETQYF. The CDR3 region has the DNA TGTGCCAGCAGCCTAACTAAGGAAGAGACCCAGTACTTC. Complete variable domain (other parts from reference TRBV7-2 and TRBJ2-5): GAGVSQSPSNKVTEKGKDVELRCDPISGHTALYWYRQSLGQGLEFLIYFQGNSAPDKSGLPSDRFSAERTGGSVSTLTIQRTQQEDSAVYLCASSLTKEETQYFGPGTRLLVL.

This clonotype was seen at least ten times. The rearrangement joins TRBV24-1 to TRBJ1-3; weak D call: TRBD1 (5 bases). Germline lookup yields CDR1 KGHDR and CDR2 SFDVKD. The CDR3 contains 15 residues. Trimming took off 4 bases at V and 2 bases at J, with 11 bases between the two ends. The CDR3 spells CATSDPGTAGNTIYF. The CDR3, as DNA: TGTGCCACCAGTGACCCGGGGACGGCTGGAAACACCATATATTTT.